Each of the 5 T cell receptor beta chains below was sequenced from the same sample in a study of T-cell reconstitution after alpha-beta-depleted transplantation in children. Unique molecular identifiers were incorporated when the TCRbeta library was constructed. TCRdb analysed the PCR reads with MiXCR anew, one entry per CDR3 protein. This table has roughly 100,000 distinct CDR3 sequences, 6% to 9% appearing once. The sample was PBMCs, taken before TCRalphabeta/CD19-depleted stem cell transplant. These receptors came from a boy between 2 and 10 years old with acute lymphoblastic leukemia, due to receive a stem cell transplant.

V usage is TRBV20-1 and J usage is TRBJ1-2; no clear D. Germline V gene sequence: CDR1 DFQATT, CDR2 SNEGSKA (reference sequence). V lost 6 bases to trimming and J lost 2 bases, with 4 bases between them. The CDR3 totals 10 residues. As DNA, the CDR3 is TGCAGTGCCAAAAACTATGGCTACACCTTC. Protein sequence: CSAKNYGYTF.

This clonotype was seen at least ten times. J is TRBJ1-2 and V is TRBV3-1, with a weak D call TRBD1 (5 bases). The V end lost 2 bases, the J end lost 4 bases, and 11 bases lay between the germline ends. CDR3 length: 14 residues. The V gene's germline CDR1 is LGHDT and CDR2 YNNKEL (reference sequence). The CDR3 protein is CASSQMTGGYGYTF. The CDR3 DNA reads as TGTGCCAGCAGCCAAATGACCGGGGGCTATGGCTACACCTTC. Together with reference TRBV3-1 and TRBJ1-2, the CDR3 gives the full variable domain: DTAVSQTPKYLVTQMGNDKSIKCEQNLGHDTMYWYKQDSKKFLKIMFSYNNKELIINETVPNRFSPKSPDKAHLNLHINSLELGDSAVYFCASSQMTGGYGYTFGSGTRLTVV.

This clonotype was seen a few times. This chain joins TRBV20-1 and TRBJ2-5; 9 positions agree with TRBD1. Germline CDR1 reads DFQATT; CDR2 reads SNEGSKA (reference sequence). CDR3 length: 14 amino acids. V shed 6 bases and J 4 bases; nucleotides not matched to a gene: 9. DNA of the CDR3: TGCAGTGCCCGGGACAGGGAAGGAGGAGAGACCCAGTACTTC. Amino acid sequence: CSARDREGGETQYF.

This clonotype has a handful of counts. A much larger clone lies a single base off, so this may be a read error. This sequence joins TRBV6-2 or TRBV6-3 and TRBJ2-7; D remains unclear. There are 11 residues in the CDR3. Germline V gene data show CDR1 as MNHEY and CDR2 as SVGEGT. V dropped 7 bases and J dropped 0 bases, with 4 bases sitting between them. CDR3 coding DNA: TGTGCCAGCACCTCCTCCTACGAGCAGTACTTC. Amino acids: CASTSSYEQYF.

This clonotype was found many times. The V and J genes are TRBV5-1 and TRBJ2-2, with no clear D. Germline V gene data show CDR1 as SGHRS and CDR2 as YFSETQ. This CDR3 has 13 residues. Trimming shortened V by 3 bases and J by 5 bases, and 8 bases separated the two germline ends. This CDR3 is CASSWPRTGELFF. The CDR3 DNA reads TGCGCCAGCAGCTGGCCAAGAACCGGGGAGCTGTTTTTT.